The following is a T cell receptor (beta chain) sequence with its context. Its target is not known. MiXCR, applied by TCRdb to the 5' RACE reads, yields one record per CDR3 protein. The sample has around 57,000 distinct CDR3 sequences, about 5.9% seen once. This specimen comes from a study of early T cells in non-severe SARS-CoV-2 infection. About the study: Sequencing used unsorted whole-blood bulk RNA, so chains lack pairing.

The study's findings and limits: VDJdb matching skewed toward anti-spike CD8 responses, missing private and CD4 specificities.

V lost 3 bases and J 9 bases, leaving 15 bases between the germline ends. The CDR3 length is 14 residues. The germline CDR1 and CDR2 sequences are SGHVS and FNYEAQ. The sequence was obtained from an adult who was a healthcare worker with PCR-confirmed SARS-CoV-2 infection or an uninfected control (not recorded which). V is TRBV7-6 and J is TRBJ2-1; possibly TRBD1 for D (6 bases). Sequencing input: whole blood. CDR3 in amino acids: CASSFQPGGREQFF. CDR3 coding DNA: TGTGCCAGCAGCTTCCAGCCTGGGGGCCGTGAGCAGTTCTTC.